Detailed here is one TCR beta chain. What it recognizes is unknown. This CDR3 has 14 amino acids. Germline loops: CDR1 MDHEN, CDR2 SYDVKM. V trimming: 3 bases; J trimming: 5 bases; junction bases outside the gene matches: 3. Deep was the level used in running the assay. Profiling relied on immunoSEQ multiplex PCR, and the TCRdb table lists in-frame clones only, not all of them. The data contain approximately 1.9 million clones, approximately 92% of them seen just once; the ten biggest clones take up around 1.8%. These data come from a study of shared clonotypes between healthy human individuals. Overall study: Used for every donor were three CD4 naive, three CD4 memory, two CD8 naive and one CD8 memory plate.

General study points: Roughly 5% was the fraction of naive CD4 clonotypes found shared across four donors. Generation probability values for non-shared clonotypes were lower than those for clonotypes shared by all four donors.

Naive CD8 cells lacked CD45RO and underwent positive selection for CCR7, leaving out terminally differentiated effector memory CD45RA+ cells. This TCR derives from a man in his late teens or twenties in good health. Some clones in this sample may be carry-over from other donors' samples. The source material was naive CD8+ T cells from PBMCs. The V gene is TRBV28, the J gene TRBJ2-1, with 8 positions matching TRBD1. For the CDR3, the DNA is TGTGCCAGCAGTTTCAGGGGGCTGAACAATGAGCAGTTCTTC. It translates to CASSFRGLNNEQFF.